This TCR beta chain is from a study of identical twins. The CDR3 has 14 residues. V shed 2 bases and J 6 bases; nucleotides not matched to a gene: 4. Germline V gene sequence: CDR1 SGHDN, CDR2 FVKESK. TCRdb independently ran MiXCR on the 5' RACE reads; one entry per CDR3 protein. The sample has 500,000 to 600,000 distinct CDR3 sequences; less than 25% are singletons. This clonotype was counted a few times. These same data were also listed under a study on T cells expressing NK-cell markers. That study reports: Cells sorted as CD3+CD56+NKG2C+, CD3+CD56+NKG2C- and CD3+CD56-NKG2C+ T cells supplied the TCR beta repertoires. Anti-gamma-delta TCR antibody use in several experiments restricted sorting to alpha-beta TCR T cells.

Sequenced: CD4+ T cells sorted from blood. The receptor's source is a woman aged 18-29 years in good health. The gene calls are TRBV14 and TRBJ2-7; TRBD2 matches 10 bases. The CDR3 here is CASSQQIAGGEQYF. The CDR3 nucleotides are TGTGCCAGCAGCCAACAAATAGCGGGGGGCGAGCAGTACTTC.